This record covers a single T cell receptor (beta chain). V was trimmed by 1 base and J by 5 bases, leaving 12 bases between them. From germline, CDR1 is LGHNT and CDR2 FRNRAP. The CDR3 covers 15 residues. Primers for the PCR totalled 60 Vbeta and 13 Jbeta. The data were produced by immunoSEQ multiplex PCR, yet TCRdb's version contains in-frame clones alone and is incomplete. The sample comprises some 98,000 clones, around 72% of which are singletons, and 10% to 11% rests with the top ten. This entry belongs to a study of cytomegalovirus exposure and HLA in healthy donors. The TCR comes from a man aged 18 to 35 in good health and CMV-seropositive. The chain employs TRBV12-5 and TRBJ1-5; D remains ambiguous. The sequencing sample was made of PBMCs. CDR3 protein: CASGLGLNSYQPQHF. CDR3 in DNA: TGTGCTAGTGGTTTGGGACTAAATTCGTATCAGCCCCAGCATTTT.